This T cell receptor (beta chain) was sequenced for a study of human T cells and chemical hapten exposure. Described time point: pre-sensitization, week 0. The treatment here: therapeutic diphenylcyclopropenone sensitization with weekly scalp DPC. Donors, patients with alopecia ranging from 18 to 70 years old and judged suitable for DPC, provided samples. MiXCR, applied by TCRdb to the RACE reads, yields one record per CDR3 protein. The sample consists of around 56,000 distinct CDR3 sequences, approximately 9.9% of them appearing once. This clonotype was seen ten or more times. This CDR3 has 15 amino acids. Germline V gene sequence: CDR1 MNHEY, CDR2 SMNVEV (reference sequence). Trimming left V 2 bases short and J 1 base short, with 8 bases between.

The rearrangement links TRBV27 to TRBJ2-2, with no clear D. The sequence derives from a man between 40 and 49 years old with alopecia areata. Some clones in this sample may be carry-over from other donors' samples. The sample was whole blood, taken in connection with sensitization to the hapten diphenylcyclopropenone (DPC). CDR3 DNA: TGTGCCAGCAGTTTACGGGCAGGGAACACCGGGGAGCTGTTTTTT. Amino acids: CASSLRAGNTGELFF.